One and the same sample provided the 5 T cell receptor beta chains below, sequenced in a study of spatial heterogeneity in lung cancer. The sample's time point: sample taken at primary tumor resection. Tumor, nontumor lung or frozen PBMC supplied whole RNA that was sequenced unsorted. TCRdb itself ran the 5' RACE reads through MiXCR, one entry per CDR3 protein. The table has about 21,000 distinct CDR3 sequences, under 6% seen once; the top ten hold about 7%. Source: PBMCs, taken at surgery. The receptors were gathered from a male donor with early-stage non-small cell lung cancer.

The table lists this clonotype with many counts. In DNA, the CDR3 is TGTGCCAGCAGCCAAACTGGGGAAGGGAACACTGAAGCTTTCTTT. This translates into CASSQTGEGNTEAFF. J is TRBJ1-1 and V is TRBV4-2; the D is unclear. Germline V CDR1 and CDR2: LGHNA, YNFKEQ. The V gene lost 2 bases and the J gene lost 1 base, with 11 bases spanning the gap. This CDR3 region has 15 residues.

This clonotype was counted a few times. CDR3 DNA: TGTGCCAGCAGTTTCGACAGGGGACGGTCACCCCTCCACTTT. Residues: CASSFDRGRSPLHF. The V and J genes are TRBV27 and TRBJ1-6; 8 bases are shared with TRBD1. Trimming removed 3 bases from V and 10 bases from J; junction bases left unmatched: 5. In germline, CDR1 is MNHEY, CDR2 SMNVEV (reference sequence). The CDR3 is 14 amino acids.

This clonotype was seen repeatedly, ten times or more. The chain links TRBV28 to TRBJ2-3, with 10 bases matching TRBD1. The V gene's germline CDR1 is MDHEN and CDR2 SYDVKM. Trimming cost V 8 bases and J 3 bases; bases outside gene matches: 2. This CDR3 spans 13 amino acids. CDR3 DNA sequence: TGTGCCAGCCGGACAGGGGGGACAGATACGCAGTATTTT. Amino acids: CASRTGGTDTQYF.

The V call is TRBV6-5, the J call TRBJ2-1; 14 bases map to TRBD2. The germline V gene has CDR1 MNHEY and CDR2 SVGAGI. The CDR3 totals 17 residues. The V and J ends lost 8 bases and 3 bases, in that order; junction bases with no gene match: 9. The CDR3 DNA sequence: TGTGCCAGCGGCCGACTAGCGGGGGGGCATGGCTACAATGAGCAGTTCTTC. It specifies CASGRLAGGHGYNEQFF.

This clonotype was detected many times. This chain links TRBV9 with TRBJ2-5; D is ambiguous. This CDR3 has 15 amino acids. CDR1 and CDR2 (germline): SGDLS, YYNGEE. Trimming shortened V by 4 bases and J by 2 bases, and 15 bases separated the two germline ends. As DNA, the CDR3 is TGTGCCAGCAGCACCCGTAGGGCGCCTCAAGAGACCCAGTACTTC. This encodes CASSTRRAPQETQYF.